This TCR beta chain was captured in a study of radiotherapy plus CTLA-4 blockade in lung cancer. Assay used: immunoSEQ multiplex PCR; TCRdb lists only in-frame clones, some missing. The sample carries tens of thousands of clones, approximately 84% recorded once. Comments on this clone: What it binds is not known.

Study-wide results and caveats: Among blood TCR repertoires after radiotherapy plus ipilimumab, tumor-derived clones expanded.

The CDR3 is 15 amino acids. CDR1 and CDR2 from the germline V gene are SGHRS and YFSETQ. The sequenced sample was peripheral blood, obtained from a patient treated with radiotherapy plus ipilimumab. This rearrangement joins TRBV5-1 to TRBJ2-5; 9 bases agree with TRBD1. The tail of the sequence fits TRBJ2-7 better, so the J call may be wrong. This receptor was identified in a human donor with non-small cell lung cancer whose response to radiotherapy plus ipilimumab could not be evaluated. The CDR3 loop is CASSLGDRDSYEQYF. CDR3 sequence (DNA): TGCGCCAGCAGCCTGGGGGACAGGGACTCCTACGAGCAGTACTTC.